This T cell receptor beta chain is from a study of T cell changes during pregnancy in multiple sclerosis. The CDR3 consists of 18 residues. V gave up 4 bases and J gave up 4 bases; unmatched junction bases: 15. Germline V gene sequence: CDR1 SGHRS, CDR2 YFSETQ. TCRdb keeps only in-frame clones here, not all; method: immunoSEQ multiplex PCR. The table lists 91,000 or so clones, around 94% of them singletons, with approximately 1.9% in the top ten. This specimen was peripheral blood, taken after pregnancy. This chain uses TRBV5-1 with TRBJ2-5, with 11 bases lining up with TRBD2. This sequence originates from a female donor with multiple sclerosis, enrolled in a pregnancy study. CDR3: CASSLGTSGNNSPETQYF. The CDR3 DNA is TGCGCCAGCAGCCTTGGGACTAGCGGAAACAACTCGCCAGAGACCCAGTACTTC.